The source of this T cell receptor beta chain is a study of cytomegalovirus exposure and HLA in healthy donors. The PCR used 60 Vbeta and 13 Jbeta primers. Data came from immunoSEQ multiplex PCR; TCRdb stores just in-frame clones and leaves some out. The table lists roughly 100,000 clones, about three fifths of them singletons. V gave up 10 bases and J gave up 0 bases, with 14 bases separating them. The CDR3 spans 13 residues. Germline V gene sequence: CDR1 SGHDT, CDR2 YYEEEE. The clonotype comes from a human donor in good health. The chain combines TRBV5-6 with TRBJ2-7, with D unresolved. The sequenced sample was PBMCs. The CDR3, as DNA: TGTGCCGTCAGCCAGCGACTCTCCTACGAGCAGTACTTC. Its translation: CAVSQRLSYEQYF.